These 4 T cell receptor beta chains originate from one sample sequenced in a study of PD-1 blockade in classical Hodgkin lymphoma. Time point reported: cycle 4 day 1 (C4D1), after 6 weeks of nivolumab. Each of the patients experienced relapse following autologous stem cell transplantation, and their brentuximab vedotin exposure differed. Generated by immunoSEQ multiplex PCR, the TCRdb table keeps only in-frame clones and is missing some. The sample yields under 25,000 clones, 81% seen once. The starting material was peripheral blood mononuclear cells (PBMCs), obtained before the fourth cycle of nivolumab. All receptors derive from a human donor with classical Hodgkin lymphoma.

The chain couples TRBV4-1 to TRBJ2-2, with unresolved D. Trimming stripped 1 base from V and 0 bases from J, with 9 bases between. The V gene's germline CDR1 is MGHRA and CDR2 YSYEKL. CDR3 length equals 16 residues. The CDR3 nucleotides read TGCGCCAGCAGCCAAGGTATGCGAGCGAACACCGGGGAGCTGTTTTTT. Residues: CASSQGMRANTGELFF.

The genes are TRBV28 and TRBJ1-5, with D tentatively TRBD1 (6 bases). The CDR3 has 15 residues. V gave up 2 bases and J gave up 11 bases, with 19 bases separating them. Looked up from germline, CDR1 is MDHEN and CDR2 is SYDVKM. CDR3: CASSLNSGHPIAQHF. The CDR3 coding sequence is TGTGCCAGCAGTTTAAATTCGGGACACCCCATAGCCCAGCATTTT.

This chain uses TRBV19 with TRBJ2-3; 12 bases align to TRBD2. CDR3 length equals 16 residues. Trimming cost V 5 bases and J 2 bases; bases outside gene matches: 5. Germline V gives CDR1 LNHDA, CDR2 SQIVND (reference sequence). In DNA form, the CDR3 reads TGTGCCAGTAGTCCAAGACTAGCGGGAGCCACAGATACGCAGTATTTT. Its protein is CASSPRLAGATDTQYF.

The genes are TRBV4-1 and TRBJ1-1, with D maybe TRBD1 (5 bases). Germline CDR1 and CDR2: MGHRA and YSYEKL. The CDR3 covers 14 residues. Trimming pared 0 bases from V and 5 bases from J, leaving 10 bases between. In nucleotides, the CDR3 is TGCGCCAGCAGCCAAGAAGGACAAATGACTGAAGCTTTCTTT. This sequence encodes CASSQEGQMTEAFF.